A selection of T cell receptor beta chains follows, all from one sample in a study of CD8+ T cells in alopecia areata. Sequencing was performed with immunoSEQ multiplex PCR; in TCRdb, only in-frame clones are kept and a portion is missing. This table holds 140,000 to 150,000 clones, around half found once. Here the sequenced sample was CD8+ T cells sorted from blood, taken at week 4, from a patient treated with tofacitinib. The receptors originated from a human donor with alopecia areata. The CDR3 runs from the conserved cysteine through the conserved F or W. D genes are given only for firm matches. Clone size is given for some rows only: seen once, a few or many times, or a class if the clone is expanded.

j_gene,abundance,d_gene,v_gene,CDR3nt,CDR3aa
TRBJ1-1,NA,NA,TRBV30,TGTGCCTGGAGTCCTCGAGGGGGTAACACTGAAGCTTTCTTT,CAWSPRGGNTEAFF
TRBJ1-2,NA,NA,TRBV7-8,TGTGCCAGCAGCTTAGGGCCCCCACAGGGCTATGGCTACACCTTC,CASSLGPPQGYGYTF
TRBJ2-7,NA,TRBD1,TRBV5-4,TGTGCCAGCAGCTTTATCCGGGACAGGGACTCCTACGAGCAGTACTTC,CASSFIRDRDSYEQYF
TRBJ1-2,few,NA,TRBV9,TGTGCCAGCAGCTCAACTACCAACTATGGCTACACCTTC,CASSSTTNYGYTF
TRBJ2-7,few,NA,TRBV29-1,TGCAGCGTTGAAGATAAAGGCGGGTCAGGGAGACTTTACTTC,CSVEDKGGSGRLYF
TRBJ2-1,NA,NA,TRBV10-2,TGCGCCAGCAGTGAGGGGTTAGCGGATGAGCAGTTCTTC,CASSEGLADEQFF
TRBJ1-6,NA,NA,TRBV19,TGTGCCAGTAGTATTTATCTCTGGGGGCGACGGAATTCACCCCTCCACTTT,CASSIYLWGRRNSPLHF
TRBJ2-7,NA,NA,TRBV25-1,TGTGCCAGCAGTGAATACGGGGGATCCTACGAGCAGTACTTC,CASSEYGGSYEQYF
TRBJ2-7,few,NA,TRBV29-1,TGCAGCGTCCGGGGCAGCTCCTACGAGCAGTACTTC,CSVRGSSYEQYF
TRBJ2-7,once,NA,TRBV2,TGTGCCGTCGGTGTGAAGGGCTACGAGCAGTACTTC,CAVGVKGYEQYF
TRBJ1-1,few,NA,TRBV6-6,TGTGCCAGCAGACCTAAGGGCGGGGAGATCCGCACTGAAGCTTTCTTT,CASRPKGGEIRTEAFF
TRBJ2-2,many,NA,TRBV9,TGTGCCAGCAGCGTAGGACGGCAGAACCGGGCCGGGGAGCTGTTTTTT,CASSVGRQNRAGELFF
TRBJ1-1,NA,NA,TRBV30,TGTGCCTGGAGTGCGCCCCTCAGGGGCTTCTACACTGAAGCTTTCTTT,CAWSAPLRGFYTEAFF
TRBJ1-5,few,TRBD1,TRBV12-5,TGTGCTAGTGGCCGGGACAGGGGAGGGCAGCCCCAGCATTTT,CASGRDRGGQPQHF
TRBJ2-3,NA,NA,TRBV27,TGTGCCACAGAGACCGGCGATACGCAGTATTTT,CATETGDTQYF
TRBJ2-7,NA,NA,TRBV10-3,TGTGCCATCAGTGATGACACCTCCTACGAGCAGTACTTC,CAISDDTSYEQYF
TRBJ2-5,NA,NA,TRBV2,TGTGCCAGCAGTGGCCAGACCCAGTACTTC,CASSGQTQYF
TRBJ2-7,NA,NA,TRBV30,TGTGCCTGGAGTCCGGGTGGGCTAGGCGAGCAGTACTTC,CAWSPGGLGEQYF
TRBJ2-7,few,TRBD1,TRBV5-1,TGCGCCAGCAGCCCGACAGGGTCAGAGCAGTACTTC,CASSPTGSEQYF
TRBJ2-5,NA,TRBD2,TRBV27,TGTGCCAGCAGTTTTCTAGCGGAAGAGACCCAGTACTTC,CASSFLAEETQYF
TRBJ2-3,once,NA,TRBV15,TGTGCCACCAGCATAGACAGGCCCCCTTGGACAGATACGCAGTATTTT,CATSIDRPPWTDTQYF
TRBJ2-3,NA,NA,TRBV9,TGTGCCAGCAGCGTAGGGACCCGCGGGGATACGCAGTATTTT,CASSVGTRGDTQYF
TRBJ2-3,NA,NA,TRBV7-8,TGTGCCAGCAGCTTAGCGGGGTCCACAGATACGCAGTATTTT,CASSLAGSTDTQYF
TRBJ1-2,NA,NA,TRBV13,TGTGCCAGCAGCTTATCCGGAGGGGGTAGAGGCTACACCTTC,CASSLSGGGRGYTF
TRBJ2-7,NA,TRBD1,TRBV11-2,TGTGCCAGCAGCTTAGAGGCAGGGGGTTTCTACGAGCAGTACTTC,CASSLEAGGFYEQYF
TRBJ1-6,NA,NA,TRBV7-8,TGTGCCAGCAGCCACCCTCCCGGAGGGGGTTACTCACCCCTCCACTTT,CASSHPPGGGYSPLHF
TRBJ2-7,NA,NA,TRBV30,TGTGCCTGGAGTTGGGACGGCGCCTACGAGCAGTACTTC,CAWSWDGAYEQYF
TRBJ2-7,once,NA,TRBV7-9,TGTGCCAGCAGCCAAGAGAACTACGAGCAGTACTTC,CASSQENYEQYF
TRBJ2-6,NA,NA,TRBV27,TGTGCCAGCAGTTTAAATAACCCTGGGGCCAACGTCCTGACTTTC,CASSLNNPGANVLTF
TRBJ2-1,NA,NA,TRBV11-3,TGTGCCAGCAGCTTTGGGCAGACCAATGAGCAGTTCTTC,CASSFGQTNEQFF
TRBJ1-6,NA,TRBD1,TRBV6-1,TGTGCCAGCAGTGAAGAGTTATGGGACAGGGGCGGAAATTCACCCCTCCACTTT,CASSEELWDRGGNSPLHF
TRBJ2-3,NA,NA,TRBV14,TGTGCCAGCAGCCAAGATCTCGCAGATACGCAGTATTTT,CASSQDLADTQYF
TRBJ2-6,few,NA,TRBV27,TGTGCCAGCAGTTTAGTCGCAAGCCGCTCTGGGGCCAACGTCCTGACTTTC,CASSLVASRSGANVLTF
TRBJ2-1,NA,NA,TRBV5-6,TGTGCCAGCAGCTTAGCGGAGGATGAGCAGTTCTTC,CASSLAEDEQFF
TRBJ2-7,NA,NA,TRBV11-1,TGTGCCAGCAGCTTCTATAAGGGAGACCCCTACGAGCAGTACTTC,CASSFYKGDPYEQYF
TRBJ2-1,few,NA,TRBV4-1,TGCGCCAGCAGCCAAGGGCCCGGGATCTATGAGCAGTTCTTC,CASSQGPGIYEQFF
TRBJ1-2,NA,NA,TRBV7-9,TGTGCCAGCAGAGCCGTCGGACGGAGCTATGGCTACACCTTC,CASRAVGRSYGYTF
TRBJ2-5,NA,NA,TRBV13,TGTGCCAGCAGAAACCACTTGAGGGGGGATCTAGAGACCCAGTACTTC,CASRNHLRGDLETQYF
TRBJ2-2,NA,TRBD2,TRBV6-5,TGTGCCAGCACCTTTAGCGGGGGCACCGGGGAGCTGTTTTTT,CASTFSGGTGELFF
TRBJ1-6,NA,NA,TRBV7-9,TGTGCCAGCCTACCTAAAGACGGGGGGCTTTCACCCCTCCACTTT,CASLPKDGGLSPLHF
TRBJ2-7,NA,NA,TRBV5-6,TGTGCCAGCAGCGCAGACTACGAGCAGTACTTC,CASSADYEQYF
TRBJ2-2,NA,NA,TRBV9,TGTGCCAGCAGCGGCGCCGGGAGTGGCGCCGGGGAGCTGTTTTTT,CASSGAGSGAGELFF
TRBJ1-1,NA,NA,TRBV30,TGTGCCTGGACCCACGGGGAGGATGAAGCTTTCTTT,CAWTHGEDEAFF
TRBJ2-7,NA,TRBD1,TRBV4-1,TGCGCCAGCAGCCAGGAGACAGGGATATTGTCCGAGCAGTACTTC,CASSQETGILSEQYF
TRBJ2-3,NA,NA,TRBV13,TGTGCCAGCAGCTCAGGACTGGGGATGGATACGCAGTATTTT,CASSSGLGMDTQYF
TRBJ2-7,NA,TRBD1,TRBV4-1,TGCGCCAGCAGCCAAAGAGGGACAGGGGGGATATACGAGCAGTACTTC,CASSQRGTGGIYEQYF
TRBJ2-5,NA,NA,TRBV27,TGTGCCAGCAGTTCCAGTACCCAAGAGACCCAGTACTTC,CASSSSTQETQYF
TRBJ2-2,few,NA,TRBV11-2,TGTGCCAGCTTTGCCGGGGAGCTGTTTTTT,CASFAGELFF
TRBJ1-3,NA,NA,TRBV4-3,TGCGCCAGCAGCCAAGATGAGGCAGGGGAGCCTGGAAACACCATATATTTT,CASSQDEAGEPGNTIYF
TRBJ1-1,NA,NA,TRBV4-1,TGCGCCAGCAGCCAAGACCTGAGGACTGAAGCTTTCTTT,CASSQDLRTEAFF